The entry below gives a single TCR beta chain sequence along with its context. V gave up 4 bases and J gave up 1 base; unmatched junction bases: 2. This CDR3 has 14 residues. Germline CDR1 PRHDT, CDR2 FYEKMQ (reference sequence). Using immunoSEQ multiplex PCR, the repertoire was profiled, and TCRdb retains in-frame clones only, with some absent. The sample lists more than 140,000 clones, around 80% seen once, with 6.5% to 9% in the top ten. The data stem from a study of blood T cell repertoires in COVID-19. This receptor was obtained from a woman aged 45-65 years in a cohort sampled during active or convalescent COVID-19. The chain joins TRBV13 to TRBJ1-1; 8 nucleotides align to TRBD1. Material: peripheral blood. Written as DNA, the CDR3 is TGTGCCAGCAGCTCCGGACAGGGGAACACTGAAGCTTTCTTT. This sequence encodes CASSSGQGNTEAFF.